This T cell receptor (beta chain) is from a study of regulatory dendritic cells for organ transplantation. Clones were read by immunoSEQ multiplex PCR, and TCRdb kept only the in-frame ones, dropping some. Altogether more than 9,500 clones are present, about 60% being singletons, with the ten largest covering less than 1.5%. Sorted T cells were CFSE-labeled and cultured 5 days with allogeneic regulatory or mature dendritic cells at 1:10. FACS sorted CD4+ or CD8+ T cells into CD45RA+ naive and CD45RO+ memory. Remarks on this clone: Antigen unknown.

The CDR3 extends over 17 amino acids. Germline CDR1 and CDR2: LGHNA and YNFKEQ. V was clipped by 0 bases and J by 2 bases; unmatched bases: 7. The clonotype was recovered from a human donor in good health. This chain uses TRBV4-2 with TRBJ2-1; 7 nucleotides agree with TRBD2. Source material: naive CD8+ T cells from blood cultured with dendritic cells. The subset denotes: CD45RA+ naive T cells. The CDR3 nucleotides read TGTGCCAGCAGCCAAGATGGGGAGGGGCGAGCCTACAATGAGCAGTTCTTC. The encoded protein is CASSQDGEGRAYNEQFF.